These 25 T cell receptor beta chains were all obtained from the same sample, sequenced in a study of long-term antiretroviral therapy in people with HIV. immunoSEQ v3.0 was run at survey level. Only in-frame clones appear in the TCRdb table, and some are missing; sequencing was by immunoSEQ multiplex PCR. The sample includes some 30,000 clones, about 87% of them seen just once. The sample here was unsorted PBMCs, taken 1.8 years after starting antiretroviral therapy. The receptor set was obtained from a woman between 18 and 30 years old with HIV.

This sequence joins TRBV7-3 and TRBJ1-1, with D perhaps TRBD1 (5 bases). Germline loops: CDR1 SGHTA, CDR2 FQGTGA. The CDR3 runs 16 residues. Trimming left V 4 bases short and J 0 bases short, with 15 bases between. The DNA of the CDR3 is TGTGCCAGCAGCTCCCGCGGGGGGGTATTGAACACTGAAGCTTTCTTT. This translates into CASSSRGGVLNTEAFF. Based on the CDR3 plus reference TRBV7-3 and TRBJ1-1, the full variable domain is GAGVSQTPSNKVTEKGKYVELRCDPISGHTALYWYRQSLGQGPEFLIYFQGTGAADDSGLPNDRFFAVRPEGSVSTLKIQRTERGDSAVYLCASSSRGGVLNTEAFFGQGTRLTVV.

This chain connects TRBV4-2 to TRBJ2-2; tentatively, D is TRBD2 (5 bases). V shed 1 base and J shed 7 bases, with 10 bases lying between them. CDR3 size: 14 residues. Germline V gives CDR1 LGHNA, CDR2 YNFKEQ. CDR3: CASSQVEGGGELFF. The CDR3 DNA follows: TGTGCCAGCAGCCAAGTAGAGGGCGGCGGGGAGCTGTTTTTT.

This chain links TRBV18 with TRBJ2-3, with 8 bases that match TRBD2. Germline lookup yields CDR1 KGHSH and CDR2 LQKENI. The CDR3 consists of 15 residues. Trimming took 2 bases from V and 4 from J; bases not matched to a gene: 5. CDR3 nucleotide sequence: TGTGCCAGCTCACCAGGGCGGGAGGTCGCAGATACGCAGTATTTT. The encoded protein is CASSPGREVADTQYF.

The chain recombines TRBV6-1 with TRBJ2-7, with D perhaps TRBD2 (6 bases). The ends were cut back, 0 bases at V and 5 bases at J, with 14 bases in the middle. In germline, CDR1 is MNHNS, CDR2 SASEGT. The length of the CDR3 is 15 residues. This CDR3 is CASSEADGSTNEQYF. The DNA of the CDR3 is TGTGCCAGCAGTGAAGCGGACGGGAGTACGAACGAGCAGTACTTC.

The chain has TRBV11-3 and TRBJ2-2; 13 nucleotides align to TRBD2. Germline assignment: CDR1 SGHNT and CDR2 YENEEA. The CDR3 covers 16 residues. After removal of 3 bases from V and 8 bases from J, the junction contained 6 bases not matched to a gene. CDR3 loop: CASSFGLAGVGGELFF. DNA for the CDR3: TGTGCCAGCAGCTTCGGACTAGCGGGAGTAGGAGGGGAGCTGTTTTTT.

V usage is TRBV7-6 and J usage is TRBJ1-1; 8 nucleotides match TRBD1. CDR3 size: 15 residues. Germline V gives CDR1 SGHVS, CDR2 FNYEAQ. V trimming: 0 bases; J trimming: 3 bases; junction bases outside the gene matches: 3. The CDR3 sequence: CASSLATGAYTEAFF. The CDR3 bases are TGTGCCAGCAGCTTAGCGACAGGGGCTTACACTGAAGCTTTCTTT. The whole variable domain, remainder taken from reference TRBV7-6 and TRBJ1-1, is GAGVSQSPRYKVTKRGQDVALRCDPISGHVSLYWYRQALGQGPEFLTYFNYEAQQDKSGLPNDRFSAERPEGSISTLTIQRTEQRDSAMYRCASSLATGAYTEAFFGQGTRLTVV.

The rearrangement uses TRBV13 and TRBJ1-3; D unclear. The V and J ends lost 1 base and 0 bases respectively, with 7 bases between them. The CDR3 sequence is 15 residues long. Germline V gene sequence: CDR1 PRHDT, CDR2 FYEKMQ (reference sequence). The CDR3 sequence: CASSLAPVSGNTIYF. As DNA, the CDR3 is TGTGCCAGCAGCTTAGCGCCAGTCTCTGGAAACACCATATATTTT. Full variable domain (outside the CDR3, taken from reference TRBV13 and TRBJ1-3): AAGVIQSPRHLIKEKRETATLKCYPIPRHDTVYWYQQGPGQDPQFLISFYEKMQSDKGSIPDRFSAQQFSDYHSELNMSSLELGDSALYFCASSLAPVSGNTIYFGEGSWLTVV.

This chain uses TRBV4-1 with TRBJ1-3; 7 bases are shared with TRBD1. Trimming cost V 4 bases and J 4 bases; bases outside gene matches: 16. CDR1 MGHRA and CDR2 YSYEKL come from the germline V gene. The CDR3 extends over 18 amino acids. The CDR3 sequence: CASSPSVRRGQPGNTIYF. In nucleotides, the CDR3 is TGCGCCAGCAGCCCCAGCGTGCGTCGGGGACAGCCCGGAAACACCATATATTTT.

The gene calls are TRBV10-1 and TRBJ2-5; 11 bases match TRBD2. The tail of the sequence fits TRBJ2-7 better, so the J call may be wrong. Germline-derived CDR1 and CDR2 are WNHNN and SYGVQD (reference sequence). The CDR3 loop spans 17 amino acids. The CDR3 sequence: CASRSSGRSRSSYEQYF. The CDR3, as DNA: TGCGCCAGCAGGTCTAGCGGGAGGTCCAGGAGCTCCTACGAGCAGTACTTC.

The gene calls are TRBV7-9 and TRBJ2-1; D is uncertain. The CDR3 covers 10 residues. The V gene's germline CDR1 is SEHNR and CDR2 FQNEAQ (reference sequence). Trimming stripped 6 bases from V and 6 bases from J, with 3 bases between. In DNA form, the CDR3 reads TGTGCCAGCAGTATCAATGAGCAGTTCTTC. It specifies CASSINEQFF.

The chain couples TRBV28 to TRBJ2-5, with a possible D match to TRBD2 (5 bases). There are 14 residues in the CDR3. The germline V and J ends were trimmed by 3 bases and 5 bases, with 13 bases remaining between them. Germline values: CDR1 MDHEN, CDR2 SYDVKM. Written as DNA, the CDR3 is TGTGCCAGCAGTTTTATTTCCGGGGAGGAGACCCAGTACTTC. Residues: CASSFISGEETQYF.

This chain uses TRBV28 with TRBJ2-1, with TRBD2 as a possible D gene (6 bases). The CDR3 runs 14 residues. Germline V CDR1 and CDR2: MDHEN, SYDVKM. With 5 bases removed from V and 2 bases from J, the gap between germline ends came to 10 bases. CDR3 sequence (DNA): TGTGCCAGCAGTGGGAGGCCCGCCTACAATGAGCAGTTCTTC. As protein: CASSGRPAYNEQFF.

This clone was counted only a few times. The gene calls are TRBV2 and TRBJ1-2; no clear D gene. The V gene lost 7 bases and the J gene lost 8 bases, with 23 bases spanning the gap. In germline, CDR1 is SNHLY, CDR2 FYNNEI. The CDR3 is 15 amino acids. CDR3 sequence: CASTPIGRTNLGYTF. In nucleotides, the CDR3 is TGTGCCAGCACCCCCATCGGTCGAACTAACTTGGGCTACACCTTC.

The rearrangement joins TRBV28 to TRBJ2-7; D call uncertain. This CDR3 has 11 residues. The V gene lost 6 bases and the J gene lost 6 bases, with 9 bases spanning the gap. CDR1 is MDHEN, CDR2 SYDVKM, per germline. CDR3 region: CASSPRAEQYF. The CDR3 DNA is TGTGCCAGCAGCCCCCGTGCCGAGCAGTACTTC.

The V gene is TRBV27, the J gene TRBJ1-1; possibly TRBD1 for D (5 bases). The CDR3 runs to 14 residues. Germline V lookup: CDR1 MNHEY, CDR2 SMNVEV (reference sequence). V lost 3 bases, J lost 4 bases, and 12 bases lay in between. Here the CDR3 reads CASSLGREGTEAFF. Here the CDR3 DNA reads TGTGCCAGCAGTTTGGGCAGGGAAGGCACTGAAGCTTTCTTT.

This clone was detected a few times. V and J are TRBV28 and TRBJ2-7; D might be TRBD2 (6 bases). CDR3 size: 18 residues. V dropped 4 bases and J dropped 1 base, with 23 bases sitting between them. Germline V lookup: CDR1 MDHEN, CDR2 SYDVKM. Here the CDR3 reads CASSSTRRGTYASYEQYF. The CDR3 DNA reads TGTGCCAGCAGTTCTACCCGTCGGGGGACTTATGCGTCCTACGAGCAGTACTTC.

This clone was found once. The rearrangement uses TRBV18 and TRBJ2-2; D might be TRBD1 or TRBD2, each matching 5 bases. The V end lost 3 bases, the J end lost 0 bases, and 8 bases lay between the germline ends. Germline CDR1 KGHSH, CDR2 LQKENI. The CDR3 is 15 amino acids. The CDR3: CASSPEGPNTGELFF. The CDR3 DNA sequence: TGTGCCAGCTCACCCGAGGGACCGAACACCGGGGAGCTGTTTTTT.

The chain links TRBV10-3 to TRBJ1-1; 8 nucleotides line up with TRBD1. This CDR3 spans 15 amino acids. Trimming at V came to 3 bases and at J to 0 bases, leaving 3 bases not matched to a gene. Germline V gene sequence: CDR1 ENHRY, CDR2 SYGVKD. CDR3 in amino acids: CAISDQGQVNTEAFF. The CDR3 DNA reads TGTGCCATCAGTGACCAGGGACAGGTGAACACTGAAGCTTTCTTT.

This clone showed up just once. V gene TRBV5-4 combines with J gene TRBJ2-7; 9 bases agree with TRBD2. CDR1 and CDR2 from the germline V gene are SGHNT and YYREEE (reference sequence). The V gene end was trimmed by 4 bases and the J gene end by 4 bases; junction bases not matched to a gene: 9. This CDR3 comprises 15 residues. The CDR3 DNA sequence: TGTGCCAGCAGCGATCCCGGGACTAGCCGATACGAGCAGTACTTC. Translation gives CASSDPGTSRYEQYF.

The rearrangement uses TRBV5-6 and TRBJ2-5, with 7 positions matching TRBD2. V was clipped by 4 bases and J by 0 bases; unmatched bases: 6. The CDR3 has 15 amino acids. Per germline, CDR1 SGHDT and CDR2 YYEEEE. CDR3 loop: CASSDERGYQETQYF. The CDR3 DNA is TGTGCCAGCAGCGACGAGCGGGGATACCAAGAGACCCAGTACTTC.

J is TRBJ2-1 and V is TRBV19, with TRBD2 matching over 7 bases. The V segment lost 9 bases and the J segment 7 bases; nucleotides outside the gene matches: 15. This CDR3 has 15 amino acids. Germline V gives CDR1 LNHDA, CDR2 SQIVND (reference sequence). CDR3 nucleotide sequence: TGTGCCAGCAGCGAAGAAAGCGGGATTCCTAATGAGCAGTTCTTC. Its protein product is CASSEESGIPNEQFF. Filled out from reference TRBV19 and TRBJ2-1, the complete variable domain reads DGGITQSPKYLFRKEGQNVTLSCEQNLNHDAMYWYRQDPGQGLRLIYYSQIVNDFQKGDIAEGYSVSREKKESFPLTVTSAQKNPTAFYLCASSEESGIPNEQFFGPGTRLTVL.

V gene TRBV7-9 combines with J gene TRBJ2-7; 11 bases match TRBD1. The CDR3 sequence is 15 residues long. Germline CDR1 is SEHNR and CDR2 is FQNEAQ (reference sequence). Losses at the gene ends were 5 bases for V and 3 bases for J; bases not matched to a gene: 6. The CDR3 sequence is CASSGQGATYYEQYF. The CDR3 DNA sequence: TGTGCCAGCAGCGGACAGGGGGCGACCTACTACGAGCAGTACTTC.

The chain has TRBV7-3 and TRBJ2-3; the D is unclear. Germline-derived CDR1 and CDR2 are SGHTA and FQGTGA. Trimming removed 1 base from V and 6 bases from J, with 17 bases in between. The CDR3 runs 16 residues. The DNA for the CDR3 is TGTGCCAGCAGCTTAAAACCCCCTAAGGGCATGGATACGCAGTATTTT. This encodes CASSLKPPKGMDTQYF.

The V call is TRBV20-1, the J call TRBJ1-4; D is uncertain. In germline, CDR1 is DFQATT, CDR2 SNEGSKA (reference sequence). The CDR3 totals 11 residues. Trimming took 4 bases from V and 8 from J, leaving 8 bases between them. In nucleotides, the CDR3 is TGCAGTGCTAAAAAGGTAGAAAAACTGTTTTTT. Protein: CSAKKVEKLFF.

This clone has a single count. J is TRBJ1-6 and V is TRBV10-1; 9 nucleotides agree with TRBD1. Germline values: CDR1 WNHNN, CDR2 SYGVQD (reference sequence). The V segment lost 8 bases and the J segment 9 bases; nucleotides outside the gene matches: 8. The CDR3 sequence is 14 residues long. In nucleotides, the CDR3 is TGCGCCAGCTCATTAACAGGGGGCCGTTCACCCCTCCACTTT. It encodes CASSLTGGRSPLHF.